This is a list of T cell receptor beta chains from one sample in a study of shared clonotypes between healthy human individuals. Assay: immunoSEQ multiplex PCR; the TCRdb copy retains only in-frame clones and omits some. The sample includes about 1.5 million clones, over 95% of them seen just once. Sample: naive CD4+ T cells sorted from blood. These receptors originate from a man aged 30 to 39 in good health. Each CDR3 is given with its conserved first and last residue. The order of the fields is D gene, clone size, V gene, J gene, CDR3 length, CDR3 protein, CDR3 DNA. The D gene is left open where the match is weak. The listing skips clone size in some rows; elsewhere it reads once, few, many or a size class.

d_gene: TRBD2; abundance: NA; v_gene: TRBV7-9; j_gene: TRBJ2-1; len: 19; CDR3aa: CASSPRTSGKVSSYNEQFF; CDR3nt: TGTGCCAGCAGCCCACGGACTAGCGGGAAAGTTAGCTCCTACAATGAGCAGTTCTTC
d_gene: TRBD2; abundance: NA; v_gene: TRBV27; j_gene: TRBJ2-5; len: 15; CDR3aa: CASRPTWAGEETQYF; CDR3nt: TGTGCCAGCAGGCCGACATGGGCGGGAGAAGAGACCCAGTACTTC
d_gene: TRBD1; abundance: NA; v_gene: TRBV19; j_gene: TRBJ2-7; len: 14; CDR3aa: CASSRDRGRGEQYF; CDR3nt: TGTGCCAGTAGTAGAGACAGGGGGCGAGGCGAGCAGTACTTC
d_gene: NA; abundance: once; v_gene: TRBV7-3; j_gene: TRBJ1-1; len: 14; CDR3aa: CASSLSPTNTEAFF; CDR3nt: TGTGCCAGCAGCTTAAGTCCCACGAACACTGAAGCTTTCTTT
d_gene: NA; abundance: NA; v_gene: TRBV6-1; j_gene: TRBJ2-7; len: 13; CDR3aa: CASSGGVVGEQYF; CDR3nt: TGTGCCAGCAGTGGGGGGGTGGTGGGCGAGCAGTACTTC
d_gene: TRBD1; abundance: NA; v_gene: TRBV6-1; j_gene: TRBJ1-2; len: 15; CDR3aa: CASSSPDRIFYGYTF; CDR3nt: TGTGCCAGCAGTAGCCCGGACAGGATCTTCTATGGCTACACCTTC
d_gene: NA; abundance: NA; v_gene: TRBV27; j_gene: TRBJ2-2; len: 14; CDR3aa: CASSFLANTGELFF; CDR3nt: TGTGCCAGCAGTTTTCTCGCGAACACCGGGGAGCTGTTTTTT
d_gene: NA; abundance: NA; v_gene: TRBV4-3; j_gene: TRBJ2-3; len: 18; CDR3aa: CASSQASGADFRTDTQYF; CDR3nt: TGCGCCAGCAGCCAAGCGTCTGGGGCCGACTTTCGCACAGATACGCAGTATTTT
d_gene: TRBD2; abundance: NA; v_gene: TRBV5-4; j_gene: TRBJ2-1; len: 18; CDR3aa: CASSPPASGRARVNEQFF; CDR3nt: TGTGCCAGCAGCCCCCCGGCGAGCGGGAGGGCCAGGGTGAATGAGCAGTTCTTC
d_gene: NA; abundance: once; v_gene: TRBV6-1; j_gene: TRBJ1-2; len: 14; CDR3aa: CASSSTGGYDGYTF; CDR3nt: TGTGCCAGCAGTTCTACAGGAGGGTATGATGGCTACACCTTC
d_gene: NA; abundance: NA; v_gene: TRBV14; j_gene: TRBJ2-2; len: 14; CDR3aa: CASSLTGHTGELFF; CDR3nt: TGTGCCAGCAGCCTCACAGGGCACACCGGGGAGCTGTTTTTT
d_gene: NA; abundance: NA; v_gene: TRBV1; j_gene: TRBJ2-1; len: 15; CDR3aa: CTSSPGQGARDEQFF; CDR3nt: TGCACCAGCAGCCCAGGGCAGGGGGCGCGGGATGAGCAGTTCTTC
d_gene: NA; abundance: NA; v_gene: TRBV6-5; j_gene: TRBJ1-3; len: 15; CDR3aa: CASSYSRASGNTIYF; CDR3nt: TGTGCCAGCAGTTACTCGAGGGCTTCTGGAAACACCATATATTTT
d_gene: NA; abundance: once; v_gene: TRBV5-6; j_gene: TRBJ2-3; len: 15; CDR3aa: CASSLPGTLTDTQYF; CDR3nt: TGTGCCAGCAGCTTGCCCGGGACACTCACAGATACGCAGTATTTT
d_gene: NA; abundance: NA; v_gene: TRBV27; j_gene: TRBJ2-3; len: 14; CDR3aa: CASNTGSRTDTQYF; CDR3nt: TGTGCCAGCAACACAGGGTCACGAACAGATACGCAGTATTTT
d_gene: TRBD2; abundance: NA; v_gene: TRBV19; j_gene: TRBJ2-7; len: 16; CDR3aa: CASSIRLAGGYYEQYF; CDR3nt: TGTGCCAGTAGTATCAGACTAGCGGGAGGGTACTACGAGCAGTACTTC
d_gene: NA; abundance: NA; v_gene: TRBV7-9; j_gene: TRBJ2-3; len: 10; CDR3aa: CASRTDTQYF; CDR3nt: TGTGCCAGCCGGACAGATACGCAGTATTTT
d_gene: NA; abundance: few; v_gene: TRBV7-6; j_gene: TRBJ2-2; len: 15; CDR3aa: CASSPGQGYTGELFF; CDR3nt: TGTGCCAGCAGCCCGGGACAAGGGTACACCGGGGAGCTGTTTTTT
d_gene: NA; abundance: once; v_gene: TRBV5-4; j_gene: TRBJ1-2; len: 15; CDR3aa: CASSLVGALNYGYTF; CDR3nt: TGTGCCAGCAGCTTGGTTGGGGCACTTAACTATGGCTACACCTTC
d_gene: NA; abundance: NA; v_gene: TRBV11-2; j_gene: TRBJ2-7; len: 10; CDR3aa: CASREGRQYF; CDR3nt: TGTGCCAGCAGGGAGGGCCGGCAGTACTTC
d_gene: TRBD2; abundance: NA; v_gene: TRBV10-2; j_gene: TRBJ2-7; len: 16; CDR3aa: CASRPVTGSGSYEQYF; CDR3nt: TGCGCCAGCAGGCCGGTTACGGGTAGCGGGAGTTACGAGCAGTACTTC
d_gene: NA; abundance: NA; v_gene: TRBV2; j_gene: TRBJ2-1; len: 15; CDR3aa: CASIDRSGPHNEQFF; CDR3nt: TGTGCCAGCATCGACCGGTCAGGGCCCCACAATGAGCAGTTCTTC
d_gene: NA; abundance: NA; v_gene: TRBV27; j_gene: TRBJ2-1; len: 14; CDR3aa: CASSLRGGYNEQFF; CDR3nt: TGTGCCAGCAGTTTAAGGGGGGGGTACAATGAGCAGTTCTTC
d_gene: NA; abundance: NA; v_gene: TRBV12-5; j_gene: TRBJ1-1; len: 13; CDR3aa: CASGSPPGTEAFF; CDR3nt: TGTGCTAGTGGTTCACCGCCGGGGACTGAAGCTTTCTTT